The 20 T cell receptor beta chains reported below all come from one sample, sequenced in a study of blood T cell repertoires in COVID-19. Some clones are missing from TCRdb's copy, which holds only in-frame ones; the method was immunoSEQ multiplex PCR. The data hold 90,000 to 110,000 clones, with approximately 80% observed a single time. The sample comprised peripheral blood. The receptors were gathered from a woman aged 70-85 years with acute or convalescent COVID-19.

V is TRBV3-1 (or the pseudogene TRBV3-2) and J is TRBJ2-5; TRBD2 agrees at 10 bases. The CDR3 is 18 amino acids. V shed 4 bases and J 3 bases; nucleotides not matched to a gene: 14. Germline V gene sequence: CDR1 LGHDT, CDR2 YNNKEL (reference sequence). CDR3 coding DNA: TGTGCCAGCAGCCCCCCGAGGACCGGGACTAGCGACAAAGAGACCCAGTACTTC. Its translation is CASSPPRTGTSDKETQYF.

The rearrangement joins TRBV2 to TRBJ2-5; 7 bases match TRBD2. V lost 3 bases to trimming and J lost 5 bases; unmatched junction nucleotides: 9. The CDR3 totals 15 residues. Germline CDR1 is SNHLY and CDR2 is FYNNEI. Here the CDR3 reads CASSEVLTSRETQYF. The CDR3 nucleotides are TGTGCCAGCAGTGAGGTTTTGACTAGCAGGGAGACCCAGTACTTC.

The chain joins TRBV6-6 to TRBJ1-2; the match to TRBD1 covers 7 bases. V gave up 6 bases and J gave up 7 bases; unmatched junction bases: 11. CDR1 MNHNY and CDR2 SVGAGI come from the germline V gene (reference sequence). This CDR3 is 14 amino acids long. As DNA, the CDR3 is TGTGCCAGCAGCCAACAGGGGCCCCTTTCTGGCTACACCTTC. Translated: CASSQQGPLSGYTF.

The chain is built from TRBV5-5 and TRBJ2-7, with 14 bases identical to TRBD2. The V and J ends lost 4 bases and 3 bases, in that order; junction bases with no gene match: 6. The CDR3 extends over 16 amino acids. Per the germline V gene, CDR1 is SGHKS and CDR2 is YYEKEE (reference sequence). Written as DNA, the CDR3 is TGTGCCAGCAGCCCGCGACTAGCGGGAGGGGACTACGAGCAGTACTTC. This gives the protein CASSPRLAGGDYEQYF.

V gene TRBV3-1 (or the pseudogene TRBV3-2) combines with J gene TRBJ2-7; no definite D call. Germline CDR1 and CDR2: LGHDT and YNNKEL (reference sequence). The CDR3 runs 11 residues. Trimming shortened V by 2 bases and J by 5 bases, and 4 bases separated the two germline ends. The CDR3 sequence is CASSQSDEQYF. CDR3 in DNA: TGTGCCAGCAGCCAATCAGACGAGCAGTACTTC.

The chain carries TRBV24-1 and TRBJ1-1, with 7 bases identical to TRBD1. The CDR3 is 14 amino acids. The ends lost 11 bases at V and 4 bases at J; junction bases unmatched: 12. Germline values: CDR1 KGHDR, CDR2 SFDVKD. The CDR3 nucleotides read TGTGCCATTACCCAGGGGGTTGAGGGCACTGAAGCTTTCTTT. It encodes CAITQGVEGTEAFF.

The J gene is TRBJ1-2, the V gene TRBV19, with 12 bases that match TRBD1. V shed 7 bases, J shed 5 bases, and the junction held 8 bases outside the gene matches. The CDR3 length is 15 residues. Germline V gene sequence: CDR1 LNHDA, CDR2 SQIVND (reference sequence). The CDR3 region is CASTPRDRGQYGYTF. In nucleotides, the CDR3 is TGTGCCAGTACCCCTAGGGACAGGGGGCAATATGGCTACACCTTC.

This sequence joins TRBV14 and TRBJ2-3, with TRBD2 identical over 9 bases. V shed 3 bases, J shed 4 bases, and the junction held 8 bases outside the gene matches. Per the germline V gene, CDR1 is SGHDN and CDR2 is FVKESK. This CDR3 has 16 amino acids. The CDR3 sequence: CASSQLAGEDSDTQYF. The CDR3 DNA is TGTGCCAGCAGCCAGTTAGCGGGAGAGGATTCAGATACGCAGTATTTT.

This rearrangement joins TRBV5-8 to TRBJ1-1; TRBD1 might be the D (5 bases). Per germline, CDR1 SGHTS and CDR2 YDEGEE. V was shortened by 2 bases and J by 14 bases, with 13 bases between the two germline ends. The CDR3 spans 11 residues. The CDR3 region is CASSLWGIGFF. CDR3 DNA sequence: TGTGCCAGCAGCTTATGGGGCATCGGCTTCTTT. The full variable domain, completed using reference TRBV5-8 and TRBJ1-1, is EAGVTQSPTHLIKTRGQQATLRCSPISGHTSVYWYQQALGLGLQFLLWYDEGEERNRGNFPPRFSGRQFPNYSSELNVNALELEDSALYLCASSLWGIGFFGQGTRLTVV.

V usage is TRBV3-1 (or the pseudogene TRBV3-2) and J usage is TRBJ2-7; 8 nucleotides align to TRBD2. CDR1 is LGHDT and CDR2 is YNNKEL in the germline V gene (reference sequence). The length of the CDR3 is 15 residues. V lost 1 base and J lost 6; bases outside the gene matches: 8. CDR3 sequence (DNA): TGTGCCAGCAGCCAAGCAGCGGGGGCGGTTGGCGAGCAGTACTTC. It is translated as CASSQAAGAVGEQYF.

V usage is TRBV29-1 and J usage is TRBJ2-1; the D gene is possibly TRBD2 (6 bases). Per the germline V gene, CDR1 is SQVTM and CDR2 is ANQGSEA. This CDR3 has 14 residues. The V and J ends lost 3 bases and 3 bases respectively, with 12 bases between them. The CDR3 reads CSVDLTGDYNEQFF. The CDR3 bases are TGCAGCGTTGACTTGACGGGAGACTACAATGAGCAGTTCTTC.

This chain uses TRBV27 with TRBJ1-2; 7 bases are a match to TRBD1. The V gene's germline CDR1 is MNHEY and CDR2 SMNVEV (reference sequence). V was pared by 2 bases and J by 7 bases, with 10 bases of the junction left unmatched. The CDR3 has 15 amino acids. For the CDR3, the DNA is TGTGCCAGCAGTTTAAATTCGCCAGGGGGTCTTGGCTACACCTTC. This gives the protein CASSLNSPGGLGYTF.

The genes are TRBV2 and TRBJ2-1, with TRBD1 matching 11 bases. V shed 7 bases, J shed 3 bases, and the junction held 5 bases outside the gene matches. Germline CDR1 reads SNHLY; CDR2 reads FYNNEI. This CDR3 contains 15 residues. The CDR3 DNA follows: TGTGCCAGCACCAGGGACAGGGGGTTCTACAATGAGCAGTTCTTC. The encoded protein is CASTRDRGFYNEQFF. Based on the CDR3 plus reference TRBV2 and TRBJ2-1, the full variable domain is EPEVTQTPSHQVTQMGQEVILRCVPISNHLYFYWYRQILGQKVEFLVSFYNNEISEKSEIFDDQFSVERPDGSNFTLKIRSTKLEDSAMYFCASTRDRGFYNEQFFGPGTRLTVL.

This chain links TRBV15 with TRBJ2-1; perhaps TRBD2 as D (5 bases). Germline assignment: CDR1 LNHNV and CDR2 YYDKDF (reference sequence). CDR3 size: 16 residues. V gave up 1 base and J gave up 4 bases, with 14 bases separating them. CDR3 residues: CATSRGGAAPYNEQFF. In DNA form, the CDR3 reads TGTGCCACCAGCAGAGGGGGAGCGGCGCCTTACAATGAGCAGTTCTTC.

This clone was recorded only once. V and J are TRBV5-5 and TRBJ1-6; the match to TRBD1 covers 7 bases. J lost 11 bases, V lost 3 bases, and 5 bases had no gene match. This CDR3 has 13 amino acids. Germline CDR1 is SGHKS and CDR2 is YYEKEE (reference sequence). As DNA, the CDR3 is TGTGCCAGCAGCTGGGACAGCGTAACACCCCTCCACTTT. Translation: CASSWDSVTPLHF.

This chain joins TRBV9 and TRBJ1-6, with D tentatively TRBD1 (6 bases). This CDR3 is 16 amino acids long. Germline V gives CDR1 SGDLS, CDR2 YYNGEE. V was clipped by 4 bases and J by 3 bases, with 14 bases between them. The CDR3: CASSLGGDHYNSPLHF. The CDR3 nucleotides are TGTGCCAGCAGCCTAGGGGGGGACCACTATAATTCACCCCTCCACTTT.

V is TRBV7-8 and J is TRBJ2-2; 7 bases match TRBD1. V shed 5 bases and J 8 bases; nucleotides not matched to a gene: 11. This CDR3 contains 15 residues. Germline V gene sequence: CDR1 SGHVS, CDR2 FQNEAQ. CDR3 sequence: CASSKWTGQWGELFF. In DNA, the CDR3 is TGTGCCAGCAGCAAATGGACAGGTCAATGGGGGGAGCTGTTTTTT. Filled out from reference TRBV7-8 and TRBJ2-2, the complete variable domain reads GAGVSQSPRYKVAKRGQDVALRCDPISGHVSLFWYQQALGQGPEFLTYFQNEAQLDKSGLPSDRFFAERPEGSVSTLKIQRTQQEDSAVYLCASSKWTGQWGELFFGEGSRLTVL.

This sequence joins TRBV24-1 and TRBJ1-2; 9 bases fit TRBD1. The CDR3 runs to 13 residues. V was clipped by 5 bases and J by 5 bases; unmatched bases: 2. Germline V lookup: CDR1 KGHDR, CDR2 SFDVKD. Here the CDR3 DNA reads TGTGCCACCAGTGTCGGGACAGGGTATGGCTACACCTTC. Translation: CATSVGTGYGYTF.

This clone was picked up a small number of times. V gene TRBV5-5 combines with J gene TRBJ1-5, with D possibly being TRBD1 (6 bases). CDR1 and CDR2 (germline): SGHKS, YYEKEE (reference sequence). This CDR3 has 16 amino acids. Trimming stripped 4 bases from V and 6 bases from J, with 20 bases between. The CDR3 sequence: CASSVQAGQGTQPQHF. The CDR3 DNA sequence: TGTGCCAGCAGCGTGCAGGCCGGGCAGGGGACTCAGCCCCAGCATTTT.

Regarding this clone: In the same sample, other DNA sequences code for this CDR3. CDR3 in amino acids: CASSLDRAGNTIYF. CDR3 nucleotides: TGCGCCAGCAGCTTGGACAGGGCGGGAAACACCATATATTTT. The chain is built from TRBV5-1 and TRBJ1-3, with D possibly matching TRBD1 (6 bases). CDR1 SGHRS and CDR2 YFSETQ come from the germline V gene. The CDR3 contains 14 residues. V dropped 0 bases and J dropped 4 bases, with 8 bases sitting between them.